This TCR beta chain was identified in a study of blood T cell repertoires in COVID-19. The repertoire was sequenced with immunoSEQ multiplex PCR; TCRdb's copy has only in-frame clones and lacks some. The repertoire holds a few hundred thousand clones, with around 85% as singletons. Germline CDR1 is SGDLS and CDR2 is YYNGEE. The CDR3 sequence is 14 residues long. Trimming removed 0 bases at V and 12 bases at J, with 16 bases between. Seattle patients were enrolled while actively infected and followed longitudinally. The rearrangement joins TRBV9 to TRBJ2-1, with D perhaps matching TRBD2 (5 bases). Material for sequencing was peripheral blood. This receptor was identified in a woman in her seventies with COVID-19, enrolled during active disease. The CDR3 is CASSVGLGSRRQFF. The CDR3 DNA sequence: TGTGCCAGCAGCGTAGGGTTAGGGAGTCGGCGGCAGTTCTTC.